This paragraph reports one T cell receptor beta chain. Its antigen is currently not known. No qualities accompany the bases; no much larger clone lies one base away. In the germline V gene, CDR1 corresponds to SNHLY and CDR2 to FYNNEI. From the cysteine up to the phenylalanine, the CDR3 has a length of 14 residues. The entry retains the CDR3 DNA only, 42 bases that are in frame from base 1. V sheds 1 base and J sheds 2 bases, leaving 8 bases between their ends. These data originate in a study of blood T cell repertoires in COVID-19 (dated by TCRdb to about 2020). Study-level background: Collaborator samples came from the United States, Italy and Spain and covered acute and convalescent phases of COVID-19. The prospective study material was composed of cDNA or gDNA derived from T cells, B-cell-depleted T cells, or PBMCs. Subjects who had been exposed to COVID-19, were actively infected with it, or had recovered from it provided the deeply sampled blood TCRbeta repertoires that made up the dataset. The repertoires were made available in a free public database intended to serve as a resource for research on the immune response to SARS-CoV-2. The samples were drawn from the first 160 participants of the ongoing ImmuneRACE study and from 950 to 1,500 subjects provided by 6 global collaborators. Nearly every sample came with metadata listing a de-identified subject ID, COVID-19 status, age in years and sex. HLA class I and class II types, where available, came from metadata supplied by the sample provider rather than from assay-based typing.

Collaborating institutions collected whole blood in K2EDTA tubes following their own protocols. For TCRbeta analysis, collaborators shipped samples as frozen whole blood, isolated PBMCs, or DNA extracted from either of those sample types. Broad study findings and their caveats: The quantity of clinical and demographic metadata differed by source and by participant and was supplied without curation.

TCRbeta CDR3 regions were amplified from genomic DNA by means of the immunoSEQ Assay, a bias-controlled multiplex PCR. The authors' analysis ran thus. The number of nucleated cells in each sample was estimated from the amplification of reference gene primers within the assay. To quantify the absolute abundance of each unique TCRbeta CDR3 rearrangement, sequence reads were collapsed and filtered. For each sample, productive Simpson clonality was calculated as the square root of Simpson's diversity index over productive rearrangements. The table comes from immuneACCESS by way of TCRdb, which keeps in-frame sequences with V and J called. Part of the clones is missing from these tables; in studies checked, under half for an unresolved V gene and the rest for unknown reasons. For V, J and clone size, that table is used; D and trimming come from the DNA. In this sample the table shows over 200,000 clones, roughly 86% of which occur a single time. The ten largest clonotypes hold roughly 2.5% of the sample.

The rearrangement combines TRBV2 with TRBJ2-5; there is no confident call for the D gene. The sample consisted of peripheral blood. The TCR sequence derives from a woman aged 60-75 years with acute or convalescent COVID-19. The CDR3 reads as follows: CASSEGAVQETQYF. The nucleotide sequence is TGTGCCAGCAGTGAAGGGGCAGTTCAAGAGACCCAGTACTTC.